This TCR beta chain was recovered during a study of OX40 agonist ivuxolimab in advanced cancers. Trimming left V 4 bases short and J 6 bases short, with 10 bases between. The CDR3 extends over 14 amino acids. Germline V gives CDR1 MNHEY, CDR2 SVGAGI. Profiling relied on immunoSEQ multiplex PCR, and the TCRdb table lists in-frame clones only, not all of them. The sample includes about 63,000 clones, roughly nine tenths of them seen just once. The sample here was CD4+ or CD8+ T cells sorted from blood, taken in a trial of the OX40 agonist ivuxolimab. This sequence joins TRBV6-5 and TRBJ1-6, with D unresolved. The sequence derives from an adult with an advanced solid tumor such as melanoma, head and neck, liver or kidney cancer. The CDR3 loop reads CASSFNWGNSPLHF. DNA for the CDR3: TGTGCCAGCAGTTTCAACTGGGGTAATTCACCCCTCCACTTT.